This T cell receptor (beta chain) was obtained from a study of blood T cell repertoires in COVID-19 (TCRdb year 2020). At the level of the whole study: Samples covering the acute and convalescent phases of COVID-19 were provided by collaborators in the United States, Italy and Spain. A freely available public database, intended as a resource for researchers studying the immune response to SARS-CoV-2, is where the repertoires were released. Subjects who had been exposed to COVID-19, were actively infected with it, or had recovered from it provided the deeply sampled blood TCRbeta repertoires that made up the dataset. The material from the prospective study consisted of cDNA or gDNA derived from T cells, B-cell-depleted T cells, or PBMCs. Where available, HLA class I and class II types were obtained from metadata supplied by the sample provider rather than from assay-based typing. Samples were obtained from the ongoing ImmuneRACE study (first 160 participants) and from about 1,300 subjects provided by 6 global collaborators. The sample metadata nearly always contained a de-identified subject ID, COVID-19 status, age in years and sex.

This clone was detected ten times or more. Its antigen is unknown. The record has no base qualities; no much larger clone is one base away. Broader findings and caveats from the paper: The quantity of clinical and demographic metadata differed by source and by participant and was supplied without curation.

TCRbeta CDR3 regions were amplified from genomic DNA using the immunoSEQ Assay, a bias-controlled multiplex PCR. Processing in the source paper ran as follows. Nucleated cell counts per sample were estimated from amplification of reference gene primers within the assay. Sequence reads were collapsed and filtered to measure the absolute abundance of every unique TCRbeta CDR3 rearrangement. For each sample, productive Simpson clonality was calculated as the square root of Simpson's diversity index across productive rearrangements. This immuneACCESS table, as held by TCRdb, lists in-frame sequences with V and J called but not all clones. Of the missing ones, under half trace to an unresolved V gene in checked studies; the others have no known cause. From that table come the V and J calls and clone size; the DNA was used to work out D and trimming. Here the sample has approximately 90,000 clones; about 85% occur a single time. Of the sample, more than 30% falls within the top ten clones.

Whole blood was collected in K2EDTA tubes by collaborating institutions according to the institutions' own protocols. Collaborator samples were shipped for TCRbeta analysis as frozen whole blood, isolated PBMCs, or DNA extracted from either sample type. The germline V gene encodes CDR1 MNHEY and CDR2 SMNVEV (reference sequence). V and J are truncated by 8 bases and 2 bases respectively, leaving an intervening sequence of 12 bases. Including cysteine and phenylalanine, the CDR3 has 13 amino acids. The read is trimmed to its CDR3 DNA, 39 bases read in frame from base 1. This receptor chain uses TRBV27 and TRBJ2-5; the D gene is perhaps TRBD2, from 6 matching bases. This TCR derives from a man aged 80 or over with acute or convalescent COVID-19. Sequenced: peripheral blood. The nucleotide sequence reads TGTGCCAGCCAGATGGAGGGACAAGAGACCCAGTACTTC. The translation is CASQMEGQETQYF.